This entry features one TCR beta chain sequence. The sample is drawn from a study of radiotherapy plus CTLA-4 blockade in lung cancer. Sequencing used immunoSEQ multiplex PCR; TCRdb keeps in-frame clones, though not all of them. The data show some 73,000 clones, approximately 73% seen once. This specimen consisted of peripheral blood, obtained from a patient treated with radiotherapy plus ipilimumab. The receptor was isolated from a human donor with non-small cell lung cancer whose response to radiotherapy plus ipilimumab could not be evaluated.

For the CDR3, the DNA is TGTGCCAGCAGCTCTGTAGGTAATTACGGGAGAAGGTCCTACGAGCAGTACTTC. This sequence encodes CASSSVGNYGRRSYEQYF. The chain combines TRBV11-1 with TRBJ2-7; maybe TRBD2 (6 bases). V was trimmed by 4 bases and J by 1 base, leaving 23 bases between them. Germline V CDR1 and CDR2: SGHAT, FQDESV (reference sequence). The length of the CDR3 is 18 residues.